The source of this T cell receptor (beta chain) is a study of blood T cell repertoires in COVID-19. The assay was immunoSEQ multiplex PCR, and TCRdb's table has in-frame clones only and misses some. The table has approximately 250,000 clones, around 80% seen once. CDR3 size: 14 residues. Germline-derived CDR1 and CDR2 are SGHTS and YDEGEE. Trimming pared 0 bases from V and 5 bases from J, leaving 11 bases between. This receptor was identified in a man aged 25 to 40 with acute COVID-19. The source material was PBMCs or T cells enriched from blood (not recorded which). This sequence joins TRBV5-8 and TRBJ2-5; D not certain. DNA of the CDR3: TGTGCCAGCAGCTTGGTGCAGCTCGGGGAGACCCAGTACTTC. Translation: CASSLVQLGETQYF.